The 4 T cell receptor beta chains listed next were all sequenced from one sample in a study of early T cells in non-severe SARS-CoV-2 infection. TCRdb analysed the 5' RACE reads with MiXCR anew, one entry per CDR3 protein. This sample has tens of thousands of distinct CDR3 sequences, with over 10% found just once. The sample taken for sequencing was whole blood. Receptors originate from an adult who was a healthcare worker with PCR-confirmed SARS-CoV-2 infection or an uninfected control (not recorded which).

With respect to this clonotype: An end of the junction does not agree with germline; a read error may underlie this. The chain recombines TRBV6-1 with TRBJ1-6; D unclear. CDR1 MNHNS and CDR2 SASEGT come from the germline V gene. This CDR3 has 14 amino acids. The CDR3 DNA sequence: TGTGCCAGCAGTGGACGGATCGGGGATTCACCCCTCCACTTC. It encodes CASSGRIGDSPLHF.

The rearrangement uses TRBV29-1 and TRBJ2-7; 9 nucleotides agree with TRBD1. J lost 6 bases, V lost 6 bases, and 3 bases had no gene match. Germline CDR1 reads SQVTM; CDR2 reads ANQGSEA. The CDR3 covers 11 residues. The CDR3 region is CSVTGGAEQYF. The CDR3 region has the DNA TGCAGCGTAACAGGGGGCGCCGAGCAGTACTTC.

Ten or more counts support this clonotype. This chain joins TRBV11-2 and TRBJ2-3; D gene ambiguous. CDR1 and CDR2 (germline): SGHAT, FQNNGV. The ends were cut back, 2 bases at V and 4 bases at J, with 16 bases in the middle. The CDR3 contains 16 residues. CDR3 DNA: TGTGCCAGCAGCTTATTGGGGATCACAATGTCAGATACGCAGTATTTT. This translates into CASSLLGITMSDTQYF.

Ten or more counts support this clonotype. This chain links TRBV12-3 or TRBV12-4 with TRBJ2-4; a possible D gene is TRBD1 (5 bases). CDR3 length: 14 amino acids. The V and J ends lost 3 bases and 8 bases respectively, with 14 bases between them. The CDR3 coding sequence is TGTGCCAGCAGTTTTTCCAGGGTTGGGTACATTCAGTACTTC. Translated, it gives CASSFSRVGYIQYF.